Listed below are T cell receptor beta chains from one sample, sequenced in a study of early T cells in non-severe SARS-CoV-2 infection. From the 5' RACE reads, TCRdb called clonotypes with MiXCR, one entry per CDR3 protein. Among 26,000 or so distinct CDR3 sequences listed, 5.5% were seen once. Sequenced material: whole blood. These receptors originate from an adult who was a healthcare worker with PCR-confirmed SARS-CoV-2 infection or an uninfected control (not recorded which). The CDR3 runs from the conserved cysteine through the conserved F or W. Fields, in order: clone size, V gene, J gene, D gene, CDR3 protein, CDR3 DNA. D genes are given only for firm matches. Size is stated for part of the rows, as once, few or many counts, or as a class when the clone is expanded.

abundance: many; v_gene: TRBV27; j_gene: TRBJ2-7; d_gene: TRBD1; CDR3aa: CASSLAGQGVLSSYEQYF; CDR3nt: TGTGCCAGCAGTTTAGCCGGACAGGGCGTCCTAAGCTCCTACGAGCAGTACTTC
abundance: many; v_gene: TRBV7-2; j_gene: TRBJ1-6; d_gene: NA; CDR3aa: CASSSRVGLNSPLHF; CDR3nt: TGTGCCAGCAGCTCCCGGGTTGGCCTGAATTCACCCCTCCACTTT
abundance: many; v_gene: TRBV5-1; j_gene: TRBJ2-7; d_gene: TRBD1; CDR3aa: CASKRTGGALFYEQYF; CDR3nt: TGCGCCAGCAAACGGACAGGGGGCGCTTTATTCTACGAGCAGTACTTC
abundance: few; v_gene: TRBV14; j_gene: TRBJ2-5; d_gene: TRBD2; CDR3aa: CASSQDLGSGGETQYF; CDR3nt: TGTGCCAGCAGCCAAGATCTGGGGAGCGGGGGCGAGACCCAGTACTTC
abundance: many; v_gene: TRBV24-1; j_gene: TRBJ2-2; d_gene: TRBD1; CDR3aa: CATSDRDRENTGELFF; CDR3nt: TGTGCCACCAGTGACCGGGACAGGGAGAACACCGGGGAGCTGTTTTTT
abundance: few; v_gene: TRBV2; j_gene: TRBJ1-2; d_gene: TRBD1; CDR3aa: CASRPTGVGYTF; CDR3nt: TGTGCCAGCAGGCCGACAGGGGTCGGCTACACCTTC
abundance: many; v_gene: TRBV7-2; j_gene: TRBJ1-2; d_gene: NA; CDR3aa: CASSASTGYGYTF; CDR3nt: TGTGCCAGCAGCGCATCGACAGGCTATGGCTACACCTTC
abundance: many; v_gene: TRBV11-2; j_gene: TRBJ2-1; d_gene: TRBD2; CDR3aa: CASSIPGTIYNEQFF; CDR3nt: TGTGCCAGCAGCATCCCCGGGACTATCTACAATGAGCAGTTCTTC
abundance: many; v_gene: TRBV28; j_gene: TRBJ1-5; d_gene: NA; CDR3aa: CASSLLGYQPQHF; CDR3nt: TGTGCCAGCAGTTTATTGGGCTATCAGCCCCAGCATTTT
abundance: many; v_gene: TRBV4-1; j_gene: TRBJ2-4; d_gene: NA; CDR3aa: CASSQYIGADIQYF; CDR3nt: TGCGCCAGCAGCCAATATATCGGGGCGGACATTCAGTACTTC
abundance: many; v_gene: TRBV7-8; j_gene: TRBJ1-1; d_gene: NA; CDR3aa: CASSFGQGLNTEAFF; CDR3nt: TGTGCCAGCAGCTTCGGTCAGGGGCTGAACACTGAAGCTTTCTTT
abundance: many; v_gene: TRBV18; j_gene: TRBJ2-4; d_gene: TRBD1; CDR3aa: CASSPPGEQGFKNIQYF; CDR3nt: TGTGCCAGCTCACCACCGGGAGAACAGGGGTTTAAAAACATTCAGTACTTC
abundance: many; v_gene: TRBV7-3; j_gene: TRBJ2-1; d_gene: NA; CDR3aa: CASSLGRVSYNEQFF; CDR3nt: TGTGCCAGCAGCTTAGGCAGGGTATCATACAATGAGCAGTTCTTC
abundance: medium-sized; v_gene: TRBV20-1; j_gene: TRBJ1-1; d_gene: NA; CDR3aa: CSAEGHVTNTEAFF; CDR3nt: TGCAGTGCTGAGGGCCATGTCACGAACACTGAAGCTTTCTTT
abundance: many; v_gene: TRBV2; j_gene: TRBJ1-1; d_gene: NA; CDR3aa: CASGRDNTEAFF; CDR3nt: TGTGCCAGCGGGCGTGACAACACTGAAGCTTTCTTT
abundance: many; v_gene: TRBV6-5; j_gene: TRBJ1-3; d_gene: TRBD1; CDR3aa: CASSSHRGPTGNTIYF; CDR3nt: TGTGCCAGCAGTTCTCACAGGGGGCCTACTGGAAACACCATATATTTT
abundance: medium-sized; v_gene: TRBV20-1; j_gene: TRBJ1-6; d_gene: NA; CDR3aa: CSASEGLGSPLHF; CDR3nt: TGCAGTGCTAGCGAAGGGTTGGGATCACCCCTCCACTTT
abundance: many; v_gene: TRBV19; j_gene: TRBJ2-7; d_gene: NA; CDR3aa: CASSPTSGTLSYEQYF; CDR3nt: TGTGCCAGTAGTCCGACGTCCGGGACCCTATCCTACGAGCAGTACTTC
abundance: few; v_gene: TRBV20-1; j_gene: TRBJ1-6; d_gene: NA; CDR3aa: CSATASSVPNSPLHF; CDR3nt: TGCAGTGCTACAGCCTCGTCAGTCCCAAATTCACCCCTCCACTTT
abundance: NA; v_gene: TRBV5-1; j_gene: TRBJ1-1; d_gene: NA; CDR3aa: CASSLGANTEAFF; CDR3nt: TGCGCCAGCAGCTTGGGGGCGAACACTGAAGCTTTCTTT
abundance: many; v_gene: TRBV7-8; j_gene: TRBJ2-5; d_gene: NA; CDR3aa: CASSPRGRKVETQYF; CDR3nt: TGTGCCAGCAGCCCACGGGGACGCAAGGTAGAGACCCAGTACTTC
abundance: many; v_gene: TRBV11-2; j_gene: TRBJ2-5; d_gene: TRBD2; CDR3aa: CASSSLAGGPLETQYF; CDR3nt: TGTGCCAGCAGTTCCCTAGCGGGGGGGCCTTTGGAGACCCAGTACTTC
abundance: few; v_gene: TRBV24-1; j_gene: TRBJ2-7; d_gene: NA; CDR3aa: CATSDVGEQYF; CDR3nt: TGTGCCACCAGTGATGTAGGGGAGCAGTACTTC
abundance: many; v_gene: TRBV7-9; j_gene: TRBJ1-1; d_gene: NA; CDR3aa: CASSQGPEAFF; CDR3nt: TGTGCCAGCAGCCAGGGTCCTGAAGCTTTCTTT
abundance: NA; v_gene: TRBV4-3; j_gene: TRBJ2-3; d_gene: TRBD1; CDR3aa: CASSQDFSPRGLTDTQYF; CDR3nt: TGCGCCAGCAGCCAAGATTTCTCCCCTAGGGGGCTCACAGATACGCAGTATTTT
abundance: many; v_gene: TRBV11-3; j_gene: TRBJ2-3; d_gene: NA; CDR3aa: CASSSIDRRSTDTQYF; CDR3nt: TGTGCCAGCAGCTCGATAGACAGGAGGAGCACAGATACGCAGTATTTT